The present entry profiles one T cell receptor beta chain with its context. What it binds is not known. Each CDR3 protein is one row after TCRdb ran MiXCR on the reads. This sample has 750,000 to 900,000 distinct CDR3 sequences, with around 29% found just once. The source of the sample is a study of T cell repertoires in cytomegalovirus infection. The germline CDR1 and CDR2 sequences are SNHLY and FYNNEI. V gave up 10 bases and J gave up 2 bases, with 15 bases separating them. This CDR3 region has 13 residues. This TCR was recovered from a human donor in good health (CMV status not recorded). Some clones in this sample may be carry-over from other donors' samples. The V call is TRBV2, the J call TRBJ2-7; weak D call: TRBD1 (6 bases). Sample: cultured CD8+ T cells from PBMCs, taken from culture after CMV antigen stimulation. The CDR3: CAILMGTTYEQYF. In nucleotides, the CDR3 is TGTGCCATATTGATGGGGACAACCTACGAGCAGTACTTC. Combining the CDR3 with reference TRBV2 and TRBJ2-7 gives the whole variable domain EPEVTQTPSHQVTQMGQEVILRCVPISNHLYFYWYRQILGQKVEFLVSFYNNEISEKSEIFDDQFSVERPDGSNFTLKIRSTKLEDSAMYFCAILMGTTYEQYFGPGTRLTVT.